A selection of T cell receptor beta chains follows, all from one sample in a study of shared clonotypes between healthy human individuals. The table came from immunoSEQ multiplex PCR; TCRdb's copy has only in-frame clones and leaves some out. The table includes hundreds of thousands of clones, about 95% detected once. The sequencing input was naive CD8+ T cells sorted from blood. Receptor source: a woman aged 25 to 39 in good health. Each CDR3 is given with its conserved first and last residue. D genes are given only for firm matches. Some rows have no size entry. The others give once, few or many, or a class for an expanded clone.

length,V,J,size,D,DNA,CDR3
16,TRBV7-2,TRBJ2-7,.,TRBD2,TGTGCCAGCAGCGCCGAGACTAGCGGGCCTTCCTACGAGCAGTACTTC,CASSAETSGPSYEQYF
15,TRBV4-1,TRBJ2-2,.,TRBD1,TGCGCCAGCAGCCCCCAGTTCCGGGACAGGGGGGAGCTGTTTTTT,CASSPQFRDRGELFF
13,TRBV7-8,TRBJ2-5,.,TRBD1,TGTGCCAGCAGCAGGACAGGACAAGAGACCCAGTACTTC,CASSRTGQETQYF
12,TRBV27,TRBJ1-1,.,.,TGTGCCAGCTTTCAGGGGAACACTGAAGCTTTCTTT,CASFQGNTEAFF
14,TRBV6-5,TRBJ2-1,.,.,TGTGCCAGCAGTTACTACAGCGGGTACAATGAGCAGTTCTTC,CASSYYSGYNEQFF
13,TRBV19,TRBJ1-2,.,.,TGTGCCAGTACGAGGGACACCCCGCTTGGCTACACCTTC,CASTRDTPLGYTF
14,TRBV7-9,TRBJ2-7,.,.,TGTGCCAGCAGCTTAGGCGTTCCAACCTACGAGCAGTACTTC,CASSLGVPTYEQYF
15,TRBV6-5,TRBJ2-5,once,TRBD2,TGTGCCAGCAGTTACTTTGAGCGGGGGGAAGAGACCCAGTACTTC,CASSYFERGEETQYF
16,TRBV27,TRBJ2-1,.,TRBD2,TGTGCCAGCAGTTTATTCAGCGGGAAGTCCTACAATGAGCAGTTCTTC,CASSLFSGKSYNEQFF
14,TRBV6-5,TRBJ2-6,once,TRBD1,TGTGCCAGCAGTTGGGGGTCGGGACAGGGCGTCCTGACTTTC,CASSWGSGQGVLTF
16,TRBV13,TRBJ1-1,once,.,TGTGCCAGCAGCTTAAAATCACGGGGGGCGGGCTCTGAAGCTTTCTTT,CASSLKSRGAGSEAFF
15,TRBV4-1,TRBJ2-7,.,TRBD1,TGCGCCAGCAGCCAGGATGGGGACAGGGGCTACGAGCAGTACTTC,CASSQDGDRGYEQYF
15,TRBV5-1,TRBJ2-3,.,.,TGCGCCAGCACCCTGGAGGCCGATCCGGGAGATACGCAGTATTTT,CASTLEADPGDTQYF
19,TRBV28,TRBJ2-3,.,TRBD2,TGTGCCAGCAACGTTTTTGCACTAGCGGGAGTGGATGGCACAGATACGCAGTATTTT,CASNVFALAGVDGTDTQYF
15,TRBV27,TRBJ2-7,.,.,TGTGCCAGCAGTTTAAGGGCTAGCGTACTCTACGAGCAGTACTTC,CASSLRASVLYEQYF
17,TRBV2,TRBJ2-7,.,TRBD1,TGTGCCAGCAGAGTAGGACAGGGGGCTAGCGCGTTCTACGAGCAGTACTTC,CASRVGQGASAFYEQYF
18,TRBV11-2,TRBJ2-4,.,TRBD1,TGTGCCAGCAGATCCGGACAGGGTGAGGGCCTAGCCAAAAACATTCAGTACTTC,CASRSGQGEGLAKNIQYF
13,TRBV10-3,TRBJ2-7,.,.,TGTGCCATCAGTGGCGTCAGCTCCTACGAGCAGTACTTC,CAISGVSSYEQYF
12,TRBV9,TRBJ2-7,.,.,TGTGCCAGCAGCGCAGACCTCCACGAGCAGTACTTC,CASSADLHEQYF
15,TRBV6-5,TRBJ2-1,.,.,TGTGCCAGCAGTTATCAGGGCTACTCCTACAATGAGCAGTTCTTC,CASSYQGYSYNEQFF
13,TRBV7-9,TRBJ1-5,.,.,TGTGCCAGCACCCGGGCCCCCAATCAGCCCCAGCATTTT,CASTRAPNQPQHF
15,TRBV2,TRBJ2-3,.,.,TGTGCCAGCAGTGTTGAGTCCCCCGGGACAGATACGCAGTATTTT,CASSVESPGTDTQYF
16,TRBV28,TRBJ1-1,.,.,TGTGCCAGCAGCTCGCGGGGGGGCAGGTGGGGCACTGAAGCTTTCTTT,CASSSRGGRWGTEAFF
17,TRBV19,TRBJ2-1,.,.,TGTGCCAGTTCGGGGTGGATCGATTTAAAAATGGGGAATGAGCAGTTCTTC,CASSGWIDLKMGNEQFF
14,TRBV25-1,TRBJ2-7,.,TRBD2,TGTGCCAGCAGTGGAGGGCGGGAGTTCTACGAGCAGTACTTC,CASSGGREFYEQYF
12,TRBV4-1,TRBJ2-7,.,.,TGCGCCAGCTCTTTGGTTGCGGGCGAGCAGTACTTC,CASSLVAGEQYF
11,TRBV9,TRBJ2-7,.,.,TGTGCCAGCAGCCCCGGTTACGAGCAGTACTTC,CASSPGYEQYF
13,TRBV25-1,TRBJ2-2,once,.,TGTGCCAGCAGTATAGGGGTGGGCGGGGAGCTGTTTTTT,CASSIGVGGELFF
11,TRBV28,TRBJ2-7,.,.,TGTGCCAGCAGTCGTGGGTACGAGCAGTACTTC,CASSRGYEQYF
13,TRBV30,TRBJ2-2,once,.,TGTGCCTGGAGTCCGGTGGGCACCGGGGAGCTGTTTTTT,CAWSPVGTGELFF
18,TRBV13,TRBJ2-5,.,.,TGTGCCAGCAGCTTACGCCTCTCCGTGAGACAGGACGAAGAGACCCAGTACTTC,CASSLRLSVRQDEETQYF
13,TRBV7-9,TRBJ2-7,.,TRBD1,TGTGCCAGCAGCTCAGAGACAGGGGTCGAGCAGTACTTC,CASSSETGVEQYF
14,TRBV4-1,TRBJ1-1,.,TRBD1,TGCGCCAGCAGCCAAGAGACAGGGCAGGGAGAAGCTTTCTTT,CASSQETGQGEAFF
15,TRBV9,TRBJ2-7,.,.,TGTGCCAGCAGCGTAGTTGAAGGACTGGCTACAGAGCAGTACTTC,CASSVVEGLATEQYF
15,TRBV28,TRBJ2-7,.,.,TGTGCCAGCAGTTTAGAAGCGGGCCTCTCCTACGAGCAGTACTTC,CASSLEAGLSYEQYF
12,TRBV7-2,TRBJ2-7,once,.,TGTGCCAGCAGCTTTGACCGGGGGAAGCAGTACTTC,CASSFDRGKQYF
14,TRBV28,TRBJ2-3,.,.,TGTGCCAGCAGTTTATTTGGACGCACAGATACGCAGTATTTT,CASSLFGRTDTQYF
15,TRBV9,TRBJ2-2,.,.,TGTGCCAGCACCCGTAGAGAGGGACCGGCCGGGGAGCTGTTTTTT,CASTRREGPAGELFF